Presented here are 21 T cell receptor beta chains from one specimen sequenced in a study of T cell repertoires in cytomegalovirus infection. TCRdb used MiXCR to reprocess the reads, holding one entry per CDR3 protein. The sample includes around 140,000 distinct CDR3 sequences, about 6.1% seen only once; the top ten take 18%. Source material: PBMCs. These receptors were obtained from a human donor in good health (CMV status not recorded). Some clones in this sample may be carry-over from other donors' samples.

The CDR3 sequence: CSARGGQGASPLHF. The DNA of the CDR3 is TGCAGTGCTAGAGGAGGACAGGGGGCTTCACCCCTCCACTTT. The genes are TRBV20-1 and TRBJ1-6, with 11 bases matching TRBD1. The CDR3 runs 14 residues. Germline V lookup: CDR1 DFQATT, CDR2 SNEGSKA (reference sequence). V shed 1 base, J shed 9 bases, and the junction held 2 bases outside the gene matches.

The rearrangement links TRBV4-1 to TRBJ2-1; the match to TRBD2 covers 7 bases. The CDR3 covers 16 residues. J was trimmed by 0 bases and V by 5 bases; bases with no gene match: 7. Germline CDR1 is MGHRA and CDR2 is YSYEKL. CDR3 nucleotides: TGCGCCAGCAGCGCTCCTACTAGCGACTCCTACAATGAGCAGTTCTTC. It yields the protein CASSAPTSDSYNEQFF.

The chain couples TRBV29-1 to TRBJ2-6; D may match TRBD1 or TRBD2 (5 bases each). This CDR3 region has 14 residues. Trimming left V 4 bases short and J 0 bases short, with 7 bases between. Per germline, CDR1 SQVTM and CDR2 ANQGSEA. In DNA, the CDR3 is TGCAGCGTTGCAGGGAGCTCTGGGGCCAACGTCCTGACTTTC. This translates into CSVAGSSGANVLTF.

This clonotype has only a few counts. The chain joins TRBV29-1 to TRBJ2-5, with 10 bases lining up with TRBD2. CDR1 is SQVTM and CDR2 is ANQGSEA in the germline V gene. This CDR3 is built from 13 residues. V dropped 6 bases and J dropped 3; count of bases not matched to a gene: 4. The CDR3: CSVRSGGKETQYF. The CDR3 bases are TGCAGCGTCCGTAGCGGGGGGAAAGAGACCCAGTACTTC.

CDR3 coding DNA: TGTGCCAGTAGTAGGGACAGTTTCACTGAAGCTTTCTTT. As protein: CASSRDSFTEAFF. The chain recombines TRBV19 with TRBJ1-1, with 7 bases matching TRBD1. The CDR3 contains 13 residues. From germline, CDR1 is LNHDA and CDR2 SQIVND (reference sequence). The V gene end was trimmed by 4 bases and the J gene end by 4 bases; junction bases not matched to a gene: 3.

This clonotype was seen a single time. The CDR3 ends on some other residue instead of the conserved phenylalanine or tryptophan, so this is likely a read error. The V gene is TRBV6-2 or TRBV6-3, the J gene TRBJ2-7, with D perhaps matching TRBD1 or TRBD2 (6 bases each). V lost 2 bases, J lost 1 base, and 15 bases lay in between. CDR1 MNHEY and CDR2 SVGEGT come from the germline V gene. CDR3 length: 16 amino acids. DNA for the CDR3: TGTGCCAGCAGTTACGGGACATCTGGGGGGTCCTACGAGCAGTACCTC. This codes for CASSYGTSGGSYEQYL.

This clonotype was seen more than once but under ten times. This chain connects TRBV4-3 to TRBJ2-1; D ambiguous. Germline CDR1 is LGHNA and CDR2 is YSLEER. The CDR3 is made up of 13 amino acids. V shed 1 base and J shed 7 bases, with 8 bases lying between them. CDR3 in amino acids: CASSQGLPNEQFF. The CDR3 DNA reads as TGCGCCAGCAGCCAAGGTCTCCCGAATGAGCAGTTCTTC.

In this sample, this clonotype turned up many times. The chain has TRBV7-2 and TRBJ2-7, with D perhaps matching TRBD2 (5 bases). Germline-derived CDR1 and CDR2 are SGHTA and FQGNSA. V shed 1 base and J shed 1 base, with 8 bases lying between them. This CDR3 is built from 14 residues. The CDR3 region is CASSLDLASYEQYF. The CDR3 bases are TGTGCCAGCAGCTTAGACCTAGCTTCCTACGAGCAGTACTTC.

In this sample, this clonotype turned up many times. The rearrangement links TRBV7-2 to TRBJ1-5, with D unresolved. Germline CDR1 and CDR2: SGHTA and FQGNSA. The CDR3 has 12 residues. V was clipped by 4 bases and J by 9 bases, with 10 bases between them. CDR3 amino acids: CASSSLAGPQHF. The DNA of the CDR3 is TGTGCCAGCAGCTCCTTGGCGGGGCCCCAGCATTTT.

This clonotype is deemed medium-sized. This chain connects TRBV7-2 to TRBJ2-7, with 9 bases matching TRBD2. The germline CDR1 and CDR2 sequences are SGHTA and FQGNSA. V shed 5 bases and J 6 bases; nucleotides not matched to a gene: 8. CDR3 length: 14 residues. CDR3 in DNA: TGTGCCAGCAGCCCGACTGTAGCGGGGGCCGAGCAGTACTTC. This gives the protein CASSPTVAGAEQYF.

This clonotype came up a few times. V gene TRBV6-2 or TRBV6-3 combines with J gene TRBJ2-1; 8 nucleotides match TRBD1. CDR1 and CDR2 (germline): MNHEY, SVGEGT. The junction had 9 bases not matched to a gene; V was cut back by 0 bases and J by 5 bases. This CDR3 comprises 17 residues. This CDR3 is CASSYSETGAIDNEQFF. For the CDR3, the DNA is TGTGCCAGCAGTTACTCGGAGACAGGGGCGATTGACAATGAGCAGTTCTTC.

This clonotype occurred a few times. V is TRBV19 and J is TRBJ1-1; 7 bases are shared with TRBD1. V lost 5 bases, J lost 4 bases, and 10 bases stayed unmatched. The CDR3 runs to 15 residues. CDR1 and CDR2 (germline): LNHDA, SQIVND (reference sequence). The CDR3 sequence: CASSQQGKMPTEAFF. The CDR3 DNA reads TGTGCCAGTAGTCAACAGGGGAAGATGCCCACTGAAGCTTTCTTT.

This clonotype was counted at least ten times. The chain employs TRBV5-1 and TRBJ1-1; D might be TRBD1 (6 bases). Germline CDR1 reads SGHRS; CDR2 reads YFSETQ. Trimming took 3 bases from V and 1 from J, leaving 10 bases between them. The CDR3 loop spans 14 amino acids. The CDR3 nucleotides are TGCGCCAGCAGCTCCTCACAGGGGAACACTGAAGCTTTCTTT. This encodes CASSSSQGNTEAFF.

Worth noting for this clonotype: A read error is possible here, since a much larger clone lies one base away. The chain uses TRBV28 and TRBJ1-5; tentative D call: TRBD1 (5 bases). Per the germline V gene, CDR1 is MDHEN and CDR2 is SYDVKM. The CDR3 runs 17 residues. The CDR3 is CASGLGTEGYGDQPQHF. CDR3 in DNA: TGTGCCAGCGGTTTAGGTACGGAGGGGTATGGGGATCAGCCCCAGCATTTT.

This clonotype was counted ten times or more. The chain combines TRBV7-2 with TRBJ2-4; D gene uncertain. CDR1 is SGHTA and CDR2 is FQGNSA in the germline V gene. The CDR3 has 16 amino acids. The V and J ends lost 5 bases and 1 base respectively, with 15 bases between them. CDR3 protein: CASSPGPSRAKNIQYF. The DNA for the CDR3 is TGTGCCAGCAGCCCCGGCCCCTCAAGGGCCAAAAACATTCAGTACTTC.

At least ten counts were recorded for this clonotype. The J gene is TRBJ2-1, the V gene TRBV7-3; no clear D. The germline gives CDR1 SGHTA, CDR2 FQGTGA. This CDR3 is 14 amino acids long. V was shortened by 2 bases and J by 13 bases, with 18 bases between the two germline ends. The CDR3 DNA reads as TGTGCCAGCAGCTTAGACGGGCCGTTAGACGAACAGTTCTTC. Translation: CASSLDGPLDEQFF.

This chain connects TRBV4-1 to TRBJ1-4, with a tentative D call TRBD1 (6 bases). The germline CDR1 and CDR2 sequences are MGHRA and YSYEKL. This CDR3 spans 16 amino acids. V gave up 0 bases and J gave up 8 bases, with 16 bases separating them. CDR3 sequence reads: CASSQDGGGQPEKLFF. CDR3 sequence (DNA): TGCGCCAGCAGCCAAGATGGGGGGGGCCAGCCCGAAAAACTGTTTTTT.

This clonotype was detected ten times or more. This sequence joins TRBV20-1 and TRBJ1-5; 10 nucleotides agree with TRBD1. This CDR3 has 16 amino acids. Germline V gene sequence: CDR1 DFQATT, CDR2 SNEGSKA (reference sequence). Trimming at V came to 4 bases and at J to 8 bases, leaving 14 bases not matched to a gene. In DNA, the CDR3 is TGCAGTGCTACAGCTTTCCCGACAGGGGGCACGGAGCCCCAGCATTTT. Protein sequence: CSATAFPTGGTEPQHF.

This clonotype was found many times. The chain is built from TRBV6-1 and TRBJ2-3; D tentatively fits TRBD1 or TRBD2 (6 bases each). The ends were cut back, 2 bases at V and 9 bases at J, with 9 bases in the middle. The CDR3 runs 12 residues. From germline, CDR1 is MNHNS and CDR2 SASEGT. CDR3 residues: CASSERRGTQYF. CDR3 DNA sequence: TGTGCCAGCAGTGAACGGAGGGGGACGCAGTATTTT.

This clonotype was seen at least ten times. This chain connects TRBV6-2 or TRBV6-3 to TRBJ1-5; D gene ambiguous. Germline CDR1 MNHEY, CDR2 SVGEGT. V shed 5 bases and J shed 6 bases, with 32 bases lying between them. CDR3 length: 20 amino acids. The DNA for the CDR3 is TGTGCCAGCAGTCCAACCCCCTTCCGTGGGCTCGCGCAGGTTCGTCAGCCCCAGCATTTT. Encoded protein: CASSPTPFRGLAQVRQPQHF.

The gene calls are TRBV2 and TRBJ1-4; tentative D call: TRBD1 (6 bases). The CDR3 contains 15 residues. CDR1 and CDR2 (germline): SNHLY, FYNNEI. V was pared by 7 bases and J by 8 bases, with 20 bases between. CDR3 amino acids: CASTQLEGDREKLFF. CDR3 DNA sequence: TGTGCCAGCACGCAGTTGGAGGGGGATAGGGAAAAACTGTTTTTT. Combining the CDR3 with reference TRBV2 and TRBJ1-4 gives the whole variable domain EPEVTQTPSHQVTQMGQEVILRCVPISNHLYFYWYRQILGQKVEFLVSFYNNEISEKSEIFDDQFSVERPDGSNFTLKIRSTKLEDSAMYFCASTQLEGDREKLFFGSGTQLSVL.